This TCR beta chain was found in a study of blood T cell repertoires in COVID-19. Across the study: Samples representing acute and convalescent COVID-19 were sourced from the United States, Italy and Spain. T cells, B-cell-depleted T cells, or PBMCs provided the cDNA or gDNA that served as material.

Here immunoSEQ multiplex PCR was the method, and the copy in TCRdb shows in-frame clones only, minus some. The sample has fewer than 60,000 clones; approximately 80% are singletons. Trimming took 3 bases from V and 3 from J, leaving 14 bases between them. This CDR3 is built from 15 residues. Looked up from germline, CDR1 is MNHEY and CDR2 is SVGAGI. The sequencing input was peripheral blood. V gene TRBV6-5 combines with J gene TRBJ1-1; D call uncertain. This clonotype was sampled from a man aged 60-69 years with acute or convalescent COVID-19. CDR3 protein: CASSYDLGGYTEAFF. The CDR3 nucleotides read TGTGCCAGCAGTTATGATCTTGGAGGGTACACTGAAGCTTTCTTT.